Following are 28 T cell receptor beta chains from one sample sequenced in a study of T-cell reconstitution after alpha-beta-depleted transplantation in children. The library targeted TCRbeta and was prepared with unique molecular identifiers. MiXCR, run by TCRdb on the PCR reads, gives a single entry per CDR3 protein. This sample has about 290,000 distinct CDR3 sequences; around 10% occur once, and the top ten carry about 8%. This specimen was PBMCs, taken before TCRalphabeta/CD19-depleted stem cell transplant. The receptor set was obtained from a boy under two years old with acute myeloid leukemia, due to receive a stem cell transplant.

There are many counts of this clonotype. The genes are TRBV3-1 and TRBJ2-7, with a weak D call TRBD1 (5 bases). The V end lost 6 bases, the J end lost 3 bases, and 12 bases lay between the germline ends. The CDR3 has 13 amino acids. Germline-derived CDR1 and CDR2 are LGHDT and YNNKEL (reference sequence). CDR3 bases: TGTGCCAGCAGTTCAGGGCTCGGCTACGAGCAGTACTTC. This encodes CASSSGLGYEQYF.

The sample holds a few counts of this clonotype. This chain uses TRBV7-8 with TRBJ2-7, with D perhaps TRBD1 (7 bases). The CDR3 sequence is 17 residues long. V lost 1 base to trimming and J lost 0 bases, with 16 bases between them. The germline V gene has CDR1 SGHVS and CDR2 FQNEAQ. The CDR3 spells CASSLGGGTAFSYEQYF. CDR3 sequence (DNA): TGTGCCAGCAGCTTAGGCGGAGGGACAGCGTTCTCCTACGAGCAGTACTTC.

This clonotype has more than one count but fewer than ten. The rearrangement uses TRBV29-1 and TRBJ1-4; TRBD1 aligns across 8 bases. This CDR3 contains 18 residues. Per the germline V gene, CDR1 is SQVTM and CDR2 is ANQGSEA. With V trimmed by 7 bases and J by 0 bases, 16 bases remained unmatched. For the CDR3, the DNA is TGCAGCGCCTCGGGACAGGTTGCCCCCCATGCAACTAATGAAAAACTGTTTTTT. The encoded protein is CSASGQVAPHATNEKLFF.

This clonotype was recorded at least ten times. This chain uses TRBV4-2 with TRBJ1-5; TRBD1 aligns across 8 bases. Trimming at V came to 1 base and at J to 1 base, leaving 0 bases not matched to a gene. CDR1 and CDR2 (germline): LGHNA, YNFKEQ. This CDR3 contains 15 residues. The CDR3 DNA is TGTGCCAGCAGCCAAGGACAGGGGAGCAATCAGCCCCAGCATTTT. Residues: CASSQGQGSNQPQHF.

This sequence joins TRBV24-1 and TRBJ2-1; TRBD1 might be the D (5 bases). CDR1 and CDR2 (germline): KGHDR, SFDVKD. The CDR3 length is 13 residues. V was pared by 5 bases and J by 6 bases, with 10 bases between. DNA for the CDR3: TGTGCCACCAGTGGGACATCCCGCAATGAGCAGTTCTTC. Its protein is CATSGTSRNEQFF.

Ten or more counts support this clonotype. J is TRBJ2-7 and V is TRBV6-5; possibly TRBD1 for D (5 bases). V was clipped by 2 bases and J by 4 bases, with 12 bases between them. This CDR3 spans 14 amino acids. CDR1 and CDR2 (germline): MNHEY, SVGAGI. DNA of the CDR3: TGTGCCAGCAGTTACACCTCGACAGTATACGAGCAGTACTTC. Translated: CASSYTSTVYEQYF.

This clonotype was observed many times. The rearrangement uses TRBV7-2 and TRBJ2-3, with TRBD2 matching 11 bases. The CDR3 is 15 residues long. V trimming: 1 base; J trimming: 4 bases; junction bases outside the gene matches: 1. CDR1 is SGHTA and CDR2 is FQGNSA in the germline V gene. As DNA, the CDR3 is TGTGCCAGCAGCTTAGAGGGACTAGCGGCAGATACGCAGTATTTT. This translates into CASSLEGLAADTQYF.

This clonotype is medium-sized (0.01 to 0.1%) by share. The chain joins TRBV28 to TRBJ1-4, with D unclear. This CDR3 contains 15 residues. Looked up from germline, CDR1 is MDHEN and CDR2 is SYDVKM. Trimming shortened V by 5 bases and J by 5 bases, and 15 bases separated the two germline ends. The CDR3 DNA is TGTGCCAGCAGTGAGGCAGGAGGTCCAAATGAAAAACTGTTTTTT. It specifies CASSEAGGPNEKLFF.

This clonotype came up once. A single base separates this from a much larger clone, so it may be a read error. The rearrangement links TRBV7-9 to TRBJ2-7; 9 bases map to TRBD1. The CDR3 has 14 residues. Trimming removed 1 base from V and 6 bases from J; junction bases left unmatched: 4. The germline CDR1 and CDR2 sequences are SEHNR and FQNEAQ (reference sequence). The DNA of the CDR3 is TGTGCCAGCAGCTTAGGGGACAGGGACTGCGAGCAGTACTTC. This encodes CASSLGDRDCEQYF.

This clonotype was recorded many times. V usage is TRBV5-5 and J usage is TRBJ2-7; tentative D call: TRBD1 (5 bases). Trimming removed 1 base from V and 3 bases from J, with 17 bases in between. The CDR3 is 16 amino acids. Germline loops: CDR1 SGHKS, CDR2 YYEKEE (reference sequence). This CDR3 reads CASSLNQGTGNYEQYF. The CDR3 coding sequence is TGTGCCAGCAGCTTGAACCAGGGCACTGGAAACTACGAGCAGTACTTC.

This clonotype was counted between two and nine times. The V gene is TRBV7-9, the J gene TRBJ2-1; D assignment may be TRBD1 or TRBD2 (5 bases each). Germline V lookup: CDR1 SEHNR, CDR2 FQNEAQ (reference sequence). The CDR3 spans 17 residues. Trimming pared 4 bases from V and 5 bases from J, leaving 21 bases between. This chain's CDR3 is CASSSPSRGARDNEQFF. Here the CDR3 DNA reads TGTGCCAGCAGCTCCCCCTCCCGAGGGGCGCGCGACAATGAGCAGTTCTTC.

The CDR3 sequence: CASSRRGLQVTDTQYF. The CDR3 DNA sequence: TGTGCCAGCAGTCGGAGGGGGCTCCAGGTCACAGATACGCAGTATTTT. This rearrangement joins TRBV2 to TRBJ2-3; D possibly corresponds to TRBD1 (7 bases). The V end was cut by 5 bases, the J end by 2 bases, with 17 bases between. The CDR3 loop spans 16 amino acids. Germline-derived CDR1 and CDR2 are SNHLY and FYNNEI. Full variable domain (rest looked up from reference TRBV2 and TRBJ2-3): EPEVTQTPSHQVTQMGQEVILRCVPISNHLYFYWYRQILGQKVEFLVSFYNNEISEKSEIFDDQFSVERPDGSNFTLKIRSTKLEDSAMYFCASSRRGLQVTDTQYFGPGTRLTVL.

This clonotype showed up many times. The genes are TRBV11-1 and TRBJ2-5, with unresolved D. Germline V lookup: CDR1 SGHAT, CDR2 FQDESV (reference sequence). This CDR3 comprises 13 residues. Between the trimmed V and J ends, which lost 3 bases and 4 bases, there was a span of 9 bases. The CDR3 DNA follows: TGTGCCAGCAGCTTTGGCCACGGAGAGACCCAGTACTTC. It specifies CASSFGHGETQYF.

This clonotype has ten or more counts. The chain couples TRBV5-1 to TRBJ2-5; 12 nucleotides match TRBD1. Germline CDR1 and CDR2: SGHRS and YFSETQ. With V trimmed by 5 bases and J by 4 bases, 6 bases remained unmatched. The CDR3 runs 15 residues. CDR3 sequence (DNA): TGCGCCAGCAGTCCCGGGACAGGGGGCACAGAGACCCAGTACTTC. Residues: CASSPGTGGTETQYF.

Many counts were recorded for this clonotype. This rearrangement joins TRBV12-3 or TRBV12-4 to TRBJ1-1, with D unresolved. V lost 5 bases, J lost 0 bases, and 10 bases lay in between. This CDR3 has 14 amino acids. The CDR3, as DNA: TGTGCCAGCAGTCACGGAAGTATGAACACTGAAGCTTTCTTT. Translated: CASSHGSMNTEAFF.

This clonotype came up a few times. This rearrangement joins TRBV9 to TRBJ2-1; TRBD2 matches 7 bases. The length of the CDR3 is 16 residues. The V segment lost 0 bases and the J segment 2 bases; nucleotides outside the gene matches: 5. Per the germline V gene, CDR1 is SGDLS and CDR2 is YYNGEE. CDR3 sequence: CASSVAWGGAYNEQFF. As DNA, the CDR3 is TGTGCCAGCAGCGTAGCTTGGGGGGGGGCCTACAATGAGCAGTTCTTC.

This clonotype was detected ten times or more. V gene TRBV7-9 combines with J gene TRBJ1-2; 9 positions agree with TRBD1. Trimming at V came to 5 bases and at J to 11 bases, leaving 18 bases not matched to a gene. The CDR3 has 16 amino acids. Germline CDR1 SEHNR, CDR2 FQNEAQ (reference sequence). CDR3 residues: CASSGPGLRQGGAYTF. The CDR3 coding sequence is TGTGCCAGCAGCGGGCCGGGGCTTCGACAGGGGGGGGCTTACACCTTC.

The sample holds many counts of this clonotype. The chain employs TRBV21-1 and TRBJ2-7; the table calls TRBD1, which could not be checked here. TRBV21-1 represents a pseudogene. The CDR3 spans 13 residues. CDR3 coding DNA: TGTGCCAGCAGCATAGGGACAGGCGACGAGCAGTACTTC. Its protein product is CASSIGTGDEQYF.

This clonotype was picked up many times. The chain joins TRBV5-1 to TRBJ2-5; the D gene is possibly TRBD1 (5 bases). Trimming stripped 0 bases from V and 1 base from J, with 7 bases between. Per germline, CDR1 SGHRS and CDR2 YFSETQ. The CDR3 sequence is 14 residues long. The CDR3 protein is CASSLGQPQETQYF. The CDR3 nucleotides are TGCGCCAGCAGCTTGGGACAGCCCCAAGAGACCCAGTACTTC.

This clonotype was observed many times. The chain employs TRBV13 and TRBJ2-7; D not resolved. Per the germline V gene, CDR1 is PRHDT and CDR2 is FYEKMQ (reference sequence). The V end lost 3 bases, the J end lost 2 bases, and 5 bases lay between the germline ends. The CDR3 sequence is 12 residues long. The DNA of the CDR3 is TGTGCCAGCAGCTTCACAGCCTACGAGCAGTACTTC. Protein product: CASSFTAYEQYF.

This clonotype was counted at least ten times. The chain joins TRBV6-5 to TRBJ2-7, with TRBD1 matching 11 bases. V was clipped by 2 bases and J by 3 bases; unmatched bases: 0. Per germline, CDR1 MNHEY and CDR2 SVGAGI. The CDR3 consists of 14 residues. The CDR3 loop reads CASSYGTGGYEQYF. CDR3 in DNA: TGTGCCAGCAGTTACGGGACAGGGGGCTACGAGCAGTACTTC.

This clonotype was counted ten times or more. This chain joins TRBV24-1 and TRBJ2-1; 12 bases map to TRBD2. V lost 3 bases, J lost 9 bases, and 8 bases stayed unmatched. Germline V lookup: CDR1 KGHDR, CDR2 SFDVKD. The CDR3 sequence is 16 residues long. The CDR3 is CATSDPSSGREGEQFF. CDR3 in DNA: TGTGCCACCAGTGATCCCTCTAGCGGGAGGGAGGGTGAGCAGTTCTTC.

V and J are TRBV20-1 and TRBJ1-2; weak D call: TRBD1 (5 bases). From germline, CDR1 is DFQATT and CDR2 SNEGSKA (reference sequence). CDR3 length: 15 amino acids. V was clipped by 2 bases and J by 8 bases, with 21 bases between them. CDR3 protein: CSARTYRAREGGYTF. CDR3 sequence (DNA): TGCAGTGCTAGAACCTACCGGGCCAGGGAGGGGGGCTACACCTTC.

This clonotype has a handful of counts. The chain links TRBV10-3 to TRBJ1-3; D gene unclear. The CDR3 sequence is 15 residues long. The V gene's germline CDR1 is ENHRY and CDR2 SYGVKD. V lost 4 bases to trimming and J lost 0 bases, with 10 bases between them. In nucleotides, the CDR3 is TGTGCCATCAGTGCTACTAGGTACTCTGGAAACACCATATATTTT. As protein: CAISATRYSGNTIYF.

Ten or more counts support this clonotype. The chain couples TRBV18 to TRBJ2-7, with 9 bases matching TRBD2. The germline V gene encodes CDR1 KGHSH and CDR2 LQKENI. The CDR3 runs 13 residues. With V trimmed by 6 bases and J by 2 bases, 2 bases remained unmatched. The CDR3 DNA sequence: TGTGCCAGCTCCGCGGGGGGGCCCTACGAGCAGTACTTC. Its protein is CASSAGGPYEQYF.

This clonotype occurred a few times. This chain uses TRBV5-1 with TRBJ2-3, with D unclear. This CDR3 region has 14 residues. The V and J ends lost 4 bases and 3 bases respectively, with 12 bases between them. Germline values: CDR1 SGHRS, CDR2 YFSETQ. The CDR3 coding sequence is TGCGCCAGCAGCCTGACGTCGCTTACAGATACGCAGTATTTT. It yields the protein CASSLTSLTDTQYF.

The sample holds many counts of this clonotype. The chain is built from TRBV24-1 and TRBJ2-5; 11 positions agree with TRBD2. CDR1 and CDR2 (germline): KGHDR, SFDVKD. The V gene end was trimmed by 3 bases and the J gene end by 1 base; junction bases not matched to a gene: 3. This CDR3 comprises 16 residues. CDR3 DNA sequence: TGTGCCACCAGTGATCCACTAGCGGGAGCCCAAGAGACCCAGTACTTC. It specifies CATSDPLAGAQETQYF.

The chain is built from TRBV11-2 and TRBJ2-5; 9 bases fit TRBD1. CDR1 is SGHAT and CDR2 is FQNNGV in the germline V gene. The junction had 6 bases not matched to a gene; V was cut back by 5 bases and J by 2 bases. The CDR3 has 15 amino acids. CDR3: CASSAGQGPQETQYF. In DNA form, the CDR3 reads TGTGCCAGCAGCGCGGGACAGGGCCCACAAGAGACCCAGTACTTC.